This paragraph reports one T cell receptor beta chain. Its antigen is still unknown. Primers used in a second PCR of roughly 6 to 12 cycles were a sample-barcoded 5' primer and a J-beta primer mix. TCRdb recomputed calls from the 5' RACE reads with MiXCR, one row per CDR3 protein. The data hold some 700,000 distinct CDR3 sequences, with approximately 22% observed a single time. This sample was taken from a study of blood T cells in healthy people across ages. Study-wide results and limits: Roughly linear declines in TCR beta diversity per million T cells occurred with age.

This CDR3 region has 12 residues. CDR1 LGHNT and CDR2 FRNRAP come from the germline V gene. With 9 bases clipped from V and 6 bases from J, the junction kept 7 bases outside the gene matches. The sample comprised blood. This chain links TRBV12-5 with TRBJ2-5, with 7 bases that match TRBD1. The origin of this receptor is a man aged 65 to 85 in good health. The CDR3 is CARARDSQTQYF. CDR3 sequence (DNA): TGTGCTAGAGCCCGGGACAGTCAGACCCAGTACTTC.